Below, 5 T cell receptor beta chains from the same sample are listed, as sequenced in a study of regulatory T cells in long-lasting Graves disease. iRepertoire HTBI primers and Arm-PCR of CDR3 regions built TCR beta libraries. One entry per CDR3 protein results from TCRdb running MiXCR on the multiplex PCR reads. Of 400,000 to 550,000 distinct CDR3 sequences in the sample, under 15% were seen once. The time point is: newly diagnosed GD, antithyroid drugs for less than 3 months. Preparation of the TCR library used RNA extracted from PBMCs. The same sample was also used in a study of T cells in Graves' hyperthyroidism and ophthalmopathy.

The material was peripheral blood mononuclear cells (PBMCs), obtained at new diagnosis, from a patient treated with antithyroid drugs. These receptors came from a woman in her twenties or thirties with Graves disease.

Ten or more counts support this clonotype. This CDR3 reads CASSAAYEAFF. The CDR3, as DNA: TGTGCCAGTAGTGCGGCCTATGAAGCTTTCTTT. The J gene is TRBJ1-1, the V gene TRBV19; D uncertain. Germline V gene data show CDR1 as LNHDA and CDR2 as SQIVND (reference sequence). V was pared by 5 bases and J by 7 bases, with 8 bases between. The CDR3 has 11 residues.

This clonotype was detected ten times or more. The chain joins TRBV27 to TRBJ2-7; D gene ambiguous. V shed 0 bases and J shed 3 bases, with 6 bases lying between them. The germline gives CDR1 MNHEY, CDR2 SMNVEV (reference sequence). The CDR3 is 13 amino acids. The CDR3 sequence is CASSLSPFYEQYF. CDR3 sequence (DNA): TGTGCCAGCAGTTTATCCCCATTCTACGAGCAGTACTTC.

This clonotype was seen at least ten times. The chain employs TRBV5-1 and TRBJ2-7, with 13 bases aligning to TRBD2. The V gene's germline CDR1 is SGHRS and CDR2 YFSETQ. This CDR3 spans 15 amino acids. The trim removed 1 base at V and 5 bases at J, leaving 3 bases unmatched. DNA of the CDR3: TGCGCCAGCAGCTTGACGGGACTAGCGGGACACGAGCAGTACTTC. Protein: CASSLTGLAGHEQYF.

The gene calls are TRBV30 and TRBJ2-3, with 8 bases lining up with TRBD2. The CDR3 covers 14 residues. In germline, CDR1 is GTSNPN, CDR2 SVGIG (reference sequence). V dropped 2 bases and J dropped 2; count of bases not matched to a gene: 3. Written as DNA, the CDR3 is TGTGCCTGGAGTCTAGGACTAGCCACAGATACGCAGTATTTT. Protein product: CAWSLGLATDTQYF.

This clonotype was seen repeatedly, ten times or more. This chain joins TRBV27 and TRBJ1-6; unclear D gene. The germline V and J ends were trimmed by 6 bases and 3 bases, with 12 bases remaining between them. Germline V CDR1 and CDR2: MNHEY, SMNVEV (reference sequence). The length of the CDR3 is 15 residues. The CDR3 loop reads CASRNPDFYNSPLHF. For the CDR3, the DNA is TGTGCCAGCAGAAACCCGGACTTCTATAATTCACCCCTCCACTTT.